This T cell receptor (beta chain) was recovered during a study of T cells in Graves' hyperthyroidism and ophthalmopathy. Over 18 months, lack of ophthalmopathy progression marked Graves' hyperthyroidism as stable. Patients were aged 18 to 65, had disease duration under 2 months, and had newly diagnosed hyperthyroidism. Uncontrolled infections, other autoimmune diseases, pregnancy or lactation led to exclusion of patients. V was pared by 2 bases and J by 0 bases, with 4 bases of the junction left unmatched. The germline V gene encodes CDR1 ENHRY and CDR2 SYGVKD. This CDR3 is 17 amino acids long. This clonotype was seen repeatedly, ten times or more. The antigen is not known. Study-wide results and caveats: Using 13 V-J features, a model discriminated ophthalmopathy from stable hyperthyroidism.

Amplification of TCR beta CDR3 regions was performed using RNA transcripts as template. Initially, a first-round RT-PCR of the TCR CDR3 employed the HTBI primer set. TCRdb itself ran the multiplex PCR reads through MiXCR, one entry per CDR3 protein. The table shows 550,000 to 800,000 distinct CDR3 sequences, with 15% to 20% occurring only once. This TCR was recovered from a man over 45 with Graves' hyperthyroidism. The chain links TRBV10-3 to TRBJ2-1; 10 nucleotides align to TRBD2. Source material: blood. This CDR3 reads CAISEEASGGSYNEQFF. The DNA for the CDR3 is TGTGCCATCAGTGAGGAAGCTAGCGGGGGCTCCTACAATGAGCAGTTCTTC.